The next 8 T cell receptor beta chains were all read from a single sample in a study of blood T cell repertoires in COVID-19. Sequencing was performed with immunoSEQ multiplex PCR; in TCRdb, only in-frame clones are kept and a portion is missing. Among just under 150,000 clones listed, roughly 80% were seen once. The sequencing input was peripheral blood. All receptors derive from a human donor in a cohort sampled during active COVID-19.

V and J are TRBV6-1 and TRBJ1-2, with D possibly TRBD1 on 6 matching bases. The CDR3 covers 17 residues. V lost 0 bases and J 8 bases, leaving 22 bases between the germline ends. Germline V gene data show CDR1 as MNHNS and CDR2 as SASEGT. The CDR3 DNA reads TGTGCCAGCAGTGAAGCTTTTTTTGGGGGGGGCACAGAGGGCTACACCTTC. Its translation: CASSEAFFGGGTEGYTF.

As for this clone: The same CDR3 arises from other DNA sequences in this sample as well. The rearrangement uses TRBV10-3 and TRBJ2-3; D is undetermined. V was cut by 9 bases and J by 3 bases, with 16 bases left in between. There are 14 residues in the CDR3. Germline V gives CDR1 ENHRY, CDR2 SYGVKD. The CDR3 is CAIRRSALTDTQYF. As DNA, the CDR3 is TGTGCCATTAGGCGGTCGGCCCTAACAGATACGCAGTATTTT.

The table lists this clone with a few counts. DNA of the CDR3: TGTGCCAGCAGTTTTGACTATTCGGGTGAGCAGTTCTTC. Translated, it gives CASSFDYSGEQFF. V gene TRBV12-3 or TRBV12-4 combines with J gene TRBJ2-1; tentatively, D is TRBD2 (5 bases). This CDR3 contains 13 residues. Trimming stripped 3 bases from V and 9 bases from J, with 12 bases between.

The V gene is TRBV28, the J gene TRBJ1-1; D uncertain. This CDR3 spans 14 amino acids. The germline V gene encodes CDR1 MDHEN and CDR2 SYDVKM. The V gene lost 5 bases and the J gene lost 1 base, with 11 bases spanning the gap. The CDR3 DNA follows: TGTGCCAGCAGTCTAAGACTGGAGAACACTGAAGCTTTCTTT. Its translation is CASSLRLENTEAFF.

The CDR3 nucleotides read TGCAGCGTTGAGGGGGGGGCACGGGAGACCCAGTACTTC. This encodes CSVEGGARETQYF. The chain couples TRBV29-1 to TRBJ2-5, with a weak D call TRBD2 (7 bases). Trimming stripped 3 bases from V and 5 bases from J, with 13 bases between. The CDR3 runs to 13 residues. Per the germline V gene, CDR1 is SQVTM and CDR2 is ANQGSEA.

The V and J genes are TRBV6-5 and TRBJ1-4; 7 bases fit TRBD1. Trimming removed 6 bases from V and 8 bases from J; junction bases left unmatched: 3. CDR3 length: 12 amino acids. Germline V CDR1 and CDR2: MNHEY, SVGAGI. Written as DNA, the CDR3 is TGTGCCAGCAGCCAGGACAGGGAAAAACTGTTTTTT. The encoded protein is CASSQDREKLFF.

The rearrangement uses TRBV30 and TRBJ1-4; 8 bases are shared with TRBD1. V trimming: 2 bases; J trimming: 5 bases; junction bases outside the gene matches: 4. Germline V CDR1 and CDR2: GTSNPN, SVGIG (reference sequence). The CDR3 is 14 residues long. CDR3 DNA sequence: TGTGCCTGGAGTACAGGGGGGAAGAATGAAAAACTGTTTTTT. Residues: CAWSTGGKNEKLFF.

This rearrangement joins TRBV7-2 to TRBJ2-3; 10 nucleotides align to TRBD2. V dropped 8 bases and J dropped 5; count of bases not matched to a gene: 1. This CDR3 is 12 amino acids long. Per germline, CDR1 SGHTA and CDR2 FQGNSA. CDR3 region: CASRTSGDTQYF. CDR3 nucleotides: TGTGCCAGCCGGACTAGCGGAGATACGCAGTATTTT.